These T cell receptor beta chains were read from a single sample in a study of T cell responses to AZD1222 COVID-19 vaccine. TCRdb keeps only in-frame clones here, not all; method: immunoSEQ multiplex PCR. This sample has 150,000 to 200,000 clones; around nine tenths occur once, and the top ten carry about 7.2%. Sequenced material: peripheral blood, taken on day 0 of AZD1222 vaccination. The receptor set was obtained from an adult in good health. Both conserved end residues are part of each CDR3. The D gene is left open where the match is weak. Some rows have no size entry. The others give once, few or many, or a class for an expanded clone.

clone_size d_call j_call v_call cdr3_aa cdr3_nt
. . TRBJ1-5 TRBV3-1/TRBV3-2 CASSQDGGRRQHF TGTGCCAGCAGCCAAGATGGGGGGCGGAGGCAGCATTTT
. TRBD2 TRBJ2-3 TRBV5-1 CASSLVGSAGGTDTQYF TGCGCCAGCAGCTTGGTGGGCTCGGCGGGGGGCACAGATACGCAGTATTTT
. . TRBJ2-2 TRBV7-3 CASSLTVANTGELFF TGTGCCAGCAGCCTAACGGTTGCGAACACCGGGGAGCTGTTTTTT
. . TRBJ1-6 TRBV9 CASSESQPNSPLHF TGTGCCAGCAGCGAGAGCCAACCTAATTCACCCCTCCACTTT
. TRBD2 TRBJ2-1 TRBV6-4 CASSEGGGSYNEQFF TGTGCCAGCAGTGAGGGGGGGGGCTCCTACAATGAGCAGTTCTTC
. . TRBJ1-1 TRBV30 CAWSVWGSNTEAFF TGTGCCTGGAGTGTTTGGGGGTCTAACACTGAAGCTTTCTTT
. . TRBJ1-2 TRBV5-1 CASSPTHGGLYGYTF TGCGCCAGCAGCCCTACCCACGGGGGGCTCTATGGCTACACCTTC
. TRBD1 TRBJ2-7 TRBV7-9 CASTTGGNSYEQYF TGTGCCAGCACCACAGGGGGGAACTCCTACGAGCAGTACTTC
. TRBD1 TRBJ1-2 TRBV27 CASSLSGTGAGYTF TGTGCCAGCAGTTTATCCGGGACAGGGGCGGGCTACACCTTC
. . TRBJ1-5 TRBV6-1 CASREDYSNQPQHF TGTGCCAGCAGGGAAGATTATAGCAATCAGCCCCAGCATTTT
. . TRBJ2-7 TRBV9 CASSVVPGNYYEQYF TGTGCCAGCAGCGTAGTTCCAGGGAACTACTACGAGCAGTACTTC
. TRBD2 TRBJ2-5 TRBV5-4 CASRMLAGGPETQYF TGTGCCAGCAGGATGCTAGCGGGGGGGCCCGAGACCCAGTACTTC
. TRBD1 TRBJ1-6 TRBV4-1 CASSQVEGQGAPLHF TGCGCCAGCAGCCAAGTAGAGGGACAGGGGGCTCCCCTCCACTTT
. . TRBJ1-5 TRBV5-6 CASSQRDSYSNQPQHF TGTGCCAGCAGCCAGAGGGACTCATATAGCAATCAGCCCCAGCATTTT
. . TRBJ2-3 TRBV5-1 CASSLAPTDTQYF TGCGCCAGCAGCTTGGCCCCTACAGATACGCAGTATTTT
. . TRBJ1-6 TRBV25-1 CASSDPVSPLHF TGTGCCAGCAGTGACCCGGTCTCACCCCTCCACTTT
. . TRBJ1-5 TRBV20-1 CSASSYSNQPQHF TGCAGTGCTAGTTCCTATAGCAATCAGCCCCAGCATTTT
. TRBD1 TRBJ2-1 TRBV18 CASSPKQGAGEQFF TGTGCCAGCTCACCGAAACAGGGGGCCGGTGAGCAGTTCTTC
. TRBD1 TRBJ1-2 TRBV24-1 CAAAGTGEDGYTF TGTGCCGCCGCCGGGACAGGGGAGGATGGCTACACCTTC
. TRBD1 TRBJ1-6 TRBV5-1 CASTGTVGSPLHF TGCGCCAGCACCGGGACAGTTGGATCACCCCTCCACTTT
. TRBD1 TRBJ1-1 TRBV5-5 CASSLAGTGGTEAFF TGTGCCAGCAGCTTGGCCGGGACAGGGGGTACTGAAGCTTTCTTT
. . TRBJ1-2 TRBV27 CASSKQGSYGYTF TGTGCCAGCAGTAAACAGGGATCCTATGGCTACACCTTC
. TRBD1 TRBJ2-3 TRBV19 CASSIGQGMDTQYF TGTGCCAGTAGTATAGGACAGGGTATGGATACGCAGTATTTT
. . TRBJ2-1 TRBV19 CASSLDRSAYNEQFF TGTGCCAGTAGTTTAGACAGGTCAGCCTACAATGAGCAGTTCTTC
. . TRBJ1-3 TRBV12-5 CASGLAGTGNTIYF TGTGCTAGTGGTTTGGCGGGGACTGGAAACACCATATATTTT
. . TRBJ2-5 TRBV5-1 CASSAGQLEETQYF TGCGCCAGCAGCGCGGGACAGCTAGAAGAGACCCAGTACTTC
many . TRBJ2-3 TRBV15 CATSRVGTDTQYF TGTGCCACCAGCAGAGTGGGAACAGATACGCAGTATTTT
few . TRBJ1-2 TRBV28 CASSLSPGQYGYTF TGTGCCAGCAGTTTAAGCCCCGGACAGTATGGCTACACCTTC